Presented here are 18 T cell receptor beta chains from one specimen sequenced in a study of cytomegalovirus exposure and HLA in healthy donors. In the PCR, 60 Vbeta and 13 Jbeta primers were used. Some clones are missing from TCRdb's copy, which holds only in-frame ones; the method was immunoSEQ multiplex PCR. The sample shows around 190,000 clones, over 70% of them seen only once. The sequencing input was PBMCs. These receptors all come from a middle-aged man in good health and CMV-seropositive.

This clone was seen only once. The CDR3 loop is CASSDRSYGYTF. The CDR3 coding sequence is TGTGCCAGCAGTGACCGGAGCTATGGCTACACCTTC. The chain recombines TRBV2 with TRBJ1-2; no clear D. CDR1 and CDR2 (germline): SNHLY, FYNNEI. Trimming removed 3 bases at V and 4 bases at J, with 6 bases between. This CDR3 has 12 amino acids.

The gene calls are TRBV2 and TRBJ2-1; TRBD2 aligns across 11 bases. Per germline, CDR1 SNHLY and CDR2 FYNNEI. The CDR3 runs 13 residues. The J segment lost 10 bases and the V segment lost 5 bases, leaving 4 bases of the junction unmatched. In nucleotides, the CDR3 is TGTGCCAGCAGTTTACTAGCGGGAGTCGAGCAGTTCTTC. As protein: CASSLLAGVEQFF.

The genes are TRBV18 and TRBJ1-2; the match to TRBD1 covers 9 bases. Germline-derived CDR1 and CDR2 are KGHSH and LQKENI. The ends lost 0 bases at V and 5 bases at J; junction bases unmatched: 4. The CDR3 sequence is 15 residues long. The CDR3: CASSPPAGTGYGYTF. CDR3 sequence (DNA): TGTGCCAGCTCACCACCGGCCGGGACAGGGTATGGCTACACCTTC. The full variable domain, completed using reference TRBV18 and TRBJ1-2, is NAGVMQNPRHLVRRRGQEARLRCSPMKGHSHVYWYRQLPEEGLKFMVYLQKENIIDESGMPKERFSAEFPKEGPSILRIQQVVRGDSAAYFCASSPPAGTGYGYTFGSGTRLTVV.

The rearrangement links TRBV5-1 to TRBJ2-1, with 12 nucleotides matching TRBD2. The junction had 1 base not matched to a gene; V was cut back by 3 bases and J by 3 bases. CDR3 length equals 15 residues. Germline V gene lookup returns CDR1 SGHRS and CDR2 YFSETQ. This chain's CDR3 is CASSSLAGGYNEQFF. CDR3 in DNA: TGCGCCAGCAGCTCACTAGCGGGAGGCTACAATGAGCAGTTCTTC.

This rearrangement joins TRBV11-2 to TRBJ2-2, with D hard to call. Germline values: CDR1 SGHAT, CDR2 FQNNGV. The V and J ends lost 5 bases and 0 bases respectively, with 4 bases between them. The CDR3 totals 13 residues. The CDR3 loop is CASSLTNTGELFF. The DNA of the CDR3 is TGTGCCAGCAGCCTTACGAACACCGGGGAGCTGTTTTTT.

J is TRBJ2-5 and V is TRBV29-1, with 15 bases lining up with TRBD2. This CDR3 spans 14 amino acids. V lost 7 bases, J lost 6 bases, and 6 bases stayed unmatched. CDR1 is SQVTM, CDR2 ANQGSEA, per germline. The CDR3 spells CSAGLAGGSQTQYF. The CDR3 bases are TGCAGCGCAGGACTAGCGGGAGGGTCGCAGACCCAGTACTTC. The full variable domain, completed using reference TRBV29-1 and TRBJ2-5, is SAVISQKPSRDICQRGTSLTIQCQVDSQVTMMFWYRQQPGQSLTLIATANQGSEATYESGFVIDKFPISRPNLTFSTLTVSNMSPEDSSIYLCSAGLAGGSQTQYFGPGTRLLVL.

The chain has TRBV7-2 and TRBJ2-7, with a possible D match to TRBD2 (6 bases). Germline V gives CDR1 SGHTA, CDR2 FQGNSA. CDR3 length equals 13 residues. The V end lost 4 bases, the J end lost 5 bases, and 12 bases lay between the germline ends. CDR3 DNA sequence: TGTGCCAGCAGCTCGGGACTGTCGGACGAGCAGTACTTC. Amino acids: CASSSGLSDEQYF.

The chain combines TRBV21-1 with TRBJ2-1; the table calls TRBD1, which could not be checked here. TRBV21-1 is a pseudogene segment. The CDR3 is 13 residues long. As DNA, the CDR3 is TGTGCCAGCAGGCGGGGACAGTACAATGAGCAGTTCTTC. Amino acid sequence: CASRRGQYNEQFF.

On this clone: Mismatch with germline at one junction end may stem from a read error. The V call is TRBV18, the J call TRBJ2-7; 7 bases are a match to TRBD1. The CDR3 is 12 amino acids. Per the germline V gene, CDR1 is KGHSH and CDR2 is LQKENI. The CDR3 sequence: CASSLDRENPFF. For the CDR3, the DNA is TGTGCCAGCTCACTCGACAGGGAGAATCCCTTCTTC.

This clone was seen only once. The chain has TRBV6-1 and TRBJ2-7; perhaps TRBD2 as D (6 bases). Trimming removed 8 bases at V and 2 bases at J, with 13 bases between. Germline V CDR1 and CDR2: MNHNS, SASEGT. CDR3 length equals 13 residues. DNA for the CDR3: TGTGCCAGCCGGGGACTCGTTCCCTACGAGCAGTACTTC. Translation gives CASRGLVPYEQYF.

This chain connects TRBV5-1 to TRBJ2-5, with D possibly being TRBD2 (6 bases). Near its end, the DNA agrees better with TRBJ2-7, so the J call may be wrong. The CDR3 covers 16 residues. The germline V gene has CDR1 SGHRS and CDR2 YFSETQ. This CDR3 reads CASSPGVDRFSYEQYF. In nucleotides, the CDR3 is TGCGCCAGCAGCCCGGGGGTGGACCGTTTCTCCTACGAGCAGTACTTC.

V is TRBV5-1 and J is TRBJ2-1; 9 bases are a match to TRBD2. Germline CDR1 and CDR2: SGHRS and YFSETQ. This CDR3 is built from 15 residues. Trimming removed 0 bases from V and 5 bases from J; junction bases left unmatched: 3. The CDR3 sequence is CASSLAAGGNNEQFF. As DNA, the CDR3 is TGCGCCAGCAGCTTGGCCGCGGGAGGGAACAATGAGCAGTTCTTC.

This clone was seen a handful of times. The V call is TRBV5-1, the J call TRBJ2-7; 7 positions match TRBD1. V was pared by 0 bases and J by 1 base, with 7 bases of the junction left unmatched. This CDR3 contains 16 residues. Germline V gives CDR1 SGHRS, CDR2 YFSETQ. The CDR3 spells CASSLADRVGSYEQYF. The CDR3 DNA sequence: TGCGCCAGCAGCTTGGCAGACAGGGTGGGGTCCTACGAGCAGTACTTC. The entire variable domain, with the rest obtained from reference TRBV5-1 and TRBJ2-7, is as follows: KAGVTQTPRYLIKTRGQQVTLSCSPISGHRSVSWYQQTPGQGLQFLFEYFSETQRNKGNFPGRFSGRQFSNSRSEMNVSTLELGDSALYLCASSLADRVGSYEQYFGPGTRLTVT.

The chain joins TRBV7-3 to TRBJ2-2, with TRBD2 as a possible D gene (6 bases). The length of the CDR3 is 16 residues. The germline V and J ends were trimmed by 5 bases and 5 bases, with 18 bases remaining between them. CDR1 and CDR2 from the germline V gene are SGHTA and FQGTGA. CDR3: CASSTKGGTGTGELFF. CDR3 DNA: TGTGCCAGCAGCACAAAGGGCGGGACGGGAACCGGGGAGCTGTTTTTT.

This clone has a handful of counts. The chain is built from TRBV6-6 and TRBJ2-2, with D possibly matching TRBD1 (6 bases). V lost 3 bases and J 5 bases, leaving 13 bases between the germline ends. The CDR3 sequence is 15 residues long. CDR1 and CDR2 (germline): MNHNY, SVGAGI (reference sequence). CDR3 residues: CASSYRTDRTGELFF. CDR3 bases: TGTGCCAGCAGTTATCGTACCGACAGGACCGGGGAGCTGTTTTTT.

The V call is TRBV29-1, the J call TRBJ2-7; 10 bases line up with TRBD2. CDR3 length: 14 residues. J was trimmed by 5 bases and V by 6 bases; bases with no gene match: 10. Germline V gene data show CDR1 as SQVTM and CDR2 as ANQGSEA. The CDR3 is CSVRRLAGDNEQYF. The CDR3 DNA follows: TGCAGCGTCCGCCGGCTAGCGGGAGATAACGAGCAGTACTTC.

The chain couples TRBV5-4 to TRBJ2-5, with TRBD1 matching 9 bases. J was trimmed by 3 bases and V by 4 bases; bases with no gene match: 7. CDR1 SGHNT and CDR2 YYREEE come from the germline V gene (reference sequence). The CDR3 is made up of 15 amino acids. As DNA, the CDR3 is TGTGCCAGCAGCCCCCCGGGACAGGGCGAAGAGACCCAGTACTTC. It specifies CASSPPGQGEETQYF.

This clone was observed a few times. The rearrangement links TRBV9 to TRBJ2-2, with 7 bases fitting TRBD2. With V trimmed by 3 bases and J by 1 base, 6 bases remained unmatched. This CDR3 has 16 residues. Germline CDR1 SGDLS, CDR2 YYNGEE. The CDR3 DNA follows: TGTGCCAGCAGCGCCCCTAGCGGACAGAACACCGGGGAGCTGTTTTTT. Residues: CASSAPSGQNTGELFF.